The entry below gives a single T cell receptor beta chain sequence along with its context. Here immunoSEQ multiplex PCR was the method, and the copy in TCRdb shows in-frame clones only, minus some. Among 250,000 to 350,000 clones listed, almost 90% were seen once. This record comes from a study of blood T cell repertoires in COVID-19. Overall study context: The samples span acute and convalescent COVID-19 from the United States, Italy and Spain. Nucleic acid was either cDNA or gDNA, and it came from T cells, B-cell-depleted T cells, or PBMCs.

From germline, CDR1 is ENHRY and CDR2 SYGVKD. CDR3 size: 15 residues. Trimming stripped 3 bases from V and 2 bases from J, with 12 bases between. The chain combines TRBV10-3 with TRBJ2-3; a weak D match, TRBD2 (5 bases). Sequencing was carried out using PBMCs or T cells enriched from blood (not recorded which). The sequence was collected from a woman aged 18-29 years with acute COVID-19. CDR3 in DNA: TGTGCCATCAGTGATGAGGGCATGCACACAGATACGCAGTATTTT. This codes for CAISDEGMHTDTQYF.